Presented here are 9 T cell receptor beta chains from one specimen sequenced in a study of human T cells and chemical hapten exposure. TCRdb re-called the RACE reads through MiXCR, storing one row per CDR3 protein. Here the sample spans tens of thousands of distinct CDR3 sequences, around 9.6% being singletons. Time point here: patch test 2, 6 weeks after DPC sensitization. Treatment noted: therapeutic diphenylcyclopropenone sensitization with weekly scalp DPC. The sample in question was whole blood, obtained in connection with sensitization to the hapten diphenylcyclopropenone (DPC). All receptors derive from a woman in her twenties or thirties with alopecia areata. Some clones in this sample may be carry-over from other donors' samples.

This rearrangement joins TRBV28 to TRBJ1-2; D is possibly TRBD1 (6 bases). The CDR3 has 13 residues. The V gene lost 5 bases and the J gene lost 7 bases, with 14 bases spanning the gap. CDR1 and CDR2 (germline): MDHEN, SYDVKM. CDR3 amino acids: CASSLQGRGGYTF. The CDR3 nucleotides read TGTGCCAGCAGTCTCCAGGGGAGGGGTGGCTACACCTTC.

CDR3 sequence: CASSLAPGPQGGNTIYF. The CDR3 nucleotides are TGTGCCAGCAGTCTAGCCCCGGGGCCCCAGGGAGGAAACACCATATATTTT. The chain uses TRBV28 and TRBJ1-3; D is perhaps TRBD1 (5 bases). V was cut by 5 bases and J by 4 bases, with 21 bases left in between. Germline lookup yields CDR1 MDHEN and CDR2 SYDVKM. CDR3 length: 17 residues.

In its sample, this clonotype was seen many times. This CDR3 reads CASSYGRGGNQPQHF. Here the CDR3 DNA reads TGTGCCAGCAGTTACGGAAGGGGAGGCAATCAGCCCCAGCATTTT. The J gene is TRBJ1-5, the V gene TRBV6-6; D possibly corresponds to TRBD1 (5 bases). Germline loops: CDR1 MNHNY, CDR2 SVGAGI (reference sequence). With 2 bases removed from V and 2 bases from J, the gap between germline ends came to 10 bases. There are 15 residues in the CDR3.

The sample holds many counts of this clonotype. This chain links TRBV6-5 with TRBJ1-1; D might be TRBD1 (6 bases). This CDR3 comprises 17 residues. Germline V gene data show CDR1 as MNHEY and CDR2 as SVGAGI. The V and J ends lost 0 bases and 2 bases respectively, with 16 bases between them. CDR3 residues: CASSYSKLGRGNTEAFF. CDR3 sequence (DNA): TGTGCCAGCAGTTACTCGAAGTTAGGCAGGGGAAACACTGAAGCTTTCTTT.

This clonotype was counted many times. This chain connects TRBV7-9 to TRBJ2-1; 8 bases agree with TRBD1. Germline CDR1 is SEHNR and CDR2 is FQNEAQ (reference sequence). With V trimmed by 1 base and J by 8 bases, 10 bases remained unmatched. CDR3 length: 16 residues. The DNA for the CDR3 is TGTGCCAGCAGCTTAGGTCATTCGGCAGGGGGCTATGAGCAGTTCTTC. Translated, it gives CASSLGHSAGGYEQFF.

The chain has TRBV7-6 and TRBJ2-7, with D possibly called TRBD1 or TRBD2 (7 bases each). This CDR3 region has 16 residues. Germline values: CDR1 SGHVS, CDR2 FNYEAQ. V shed 5 bases and J shed 4 bases, with 21 bases lying between them. The CDR3 DNA reads TGTGCCAGCAGCCCCCTAGGGGGAGGGACAGCGTACGAGCAGTACTTC. The encoded protein is CASSPLGGGTAYEQYF.

This clonotype was seen ten or more times. The limits of the CDR3 on the DNA are not certain, so only TCRdb's listed CDR3 is given. J is TRBJ1-6 and V is TRBV2. The CDR3 region is 13 residues in length, termini included. The V gene's germline CDR1 is SNHLY and CDR2 FYNNEI. Here the CDR3 reads CASSSSDDSPLHF.

This clonotype was seen a few times. The genes are TRBV28 and TRBJ1-1; weak D call: TRBD1 (6 bases). Germline values: CDR1 MDHEN, CDR2 SYDVKM. Trimming removed 7 bases from V and 6 bases from J, with 18 bases in between. This CDR3 comprises 14 residues. The chain's CDR3 is CASTVGGPAAEAFF. The CDR3 nucleotides are TGTGCCAGCACCGTAGGGGGACCGGCGGCTGAAGCTTTCTTT.

The gene calls are TRBV28 and TRBJ1-2; the match to TRBD1 covers 8 bases. Germline trimming cut 3 bases from V and 7 bases from J; bases unmatched to any gene: 10. Germline CDR1 reads MDHEN; CDR2 reads SYDVKM. The CDR3 is 15 residues long. This CDR3 is CASSFSLDRARGYTF. As DNA, the CDR3 is TGTGCCAGCAGTTTTAGCCTGGACAGGGCCCGTGGCTACACCTTC.